This T cell receptor beta chain is drawn from a study of blood T cells in healthy people across ages. This clonotype turned up a few times. The CDR3 is 14 residues long. Germline loops: CDR1 SGHAT, CDR2 FQNNGV. V trimming: 2 bases; J trimming: 7 bases; junction bases outside the gene matches: 3. Combining a sample-barcoded 5' primer with a J-beta primer mix, a second PCR ran for 7 to 11 cycles. TCRdb recomputed calls from the 5' RACE reads with MiXCR, one row per CDR3 protein. The profile shows 700,000 to 950,000 distinct CDR3 sequences, more than 45% of them singletons. The source is a man aged 25 to 40 in good health. Sequencing input: blood. V usage is TRBV11-2 and J usage is TRBJ2-5; 11 nucleotides match TRBD2. CDR3 sequence (DNA): TGTGCCAGCAGCTTACTAGCGGGGGGTTTGACCCAGTACTTC. Translated, it gives CASSLLAGGLTQYF.